Each of the 11 T cell receptor beta chains below was sequenced from the same sample in a study of T cell clonality in common variable immunodeficiency. Clones were sequenced by immunoSEQ multiplex PCR, and TCRdb holds only the in-frame ones, with some missing. Listed for the sample are over 50,000 clones, none seen a single time. Sequencing used peripheral blood mononuclear cells. The receptors shown here come from a person between 18 and 75 years old in good health.

This clone showed up many times. The CDR3 extends 3 residues past the end of the read, so its final part is completed from the germline J gene. V usage is TRBV30 and J usage is TRBJ1-6, with TRBD1 matching over 10 bases. CDR3 length: 13 residues. Losses at the gene ends were 7 bases for V and 5 bases for J; bases not matched to a gene: 2. Looked up from germline, CDR1 is GTSNPN and CDR2 is SVGIG (reference sequence). CDR3 DNA, as far as it was read: TGTGCCTTAGGGACAGGGGATAATTCACCC. It translates to CALGTGDNSP. The whole CDR3 sequence reads CALGTGDNSPLHF.

The sample holds many counts of this clone. From the germline J gene comes the end of the CDR3, since the read stops 3 residues before it. The chain links TRBV5-1 to TRBJ2-1; TRBD2 matches at 10 bases. Looked up from germline, CDR1 is SGHRS and CDR2 is YFSETQ. This CDR3 contains 15 residues. The V segment lost 0 bases and the J segment 9 bases; nucleotides outside the gene matches: 6. The part of the CDR3 DNA that was read is TGCGCCAGCAGCTTGGTAGCGGGGGGCTCGGGTGAG. Translation: CASSLVAGGSGE. The full CDR3 sequence reads CASSLVAGGSGEQFF. Complete variable domain (other parts from reference TRBV5-1 and TRBJ2-1): KAGVTQTPRYLIKTRGQQVTLSCSPISGHRSVSWYQQTPGQGLQFLFEYFSETQRNKGNFPGRFSGRQFSNSRSEMNVSTLELGDSALYLCASSLVAGGSGEQFFGPGTRLTVL.

This clone was recorded at least ten times. The read is 3 residues too short to cover the CDR3 end, so that end is filled in from the germline J gene. The J gene is TRBJ2-1, the V gene TRBV29-1, with 8 bases identical to TRBD1. The CDR3 is 13 residues long. Germline V CDR1 and CDR2: SQVTM, ANQGSEA. V lost 4 bases, J lost 6 bases, and 5 bases stayed unmatched. The sequenced part of the CDR3 DNA is TGCAGCGTTGGGGTTACAGGGGGCAATGAG. Translated: CSVGVTGGNE. The full CDR3 reads CSVGVTGGNEQFF.

This clone was counted ten times or more. The CDR3 end lies 3 residues beyond the end of the read and is filled in from the germline J gene. V gene TRBV6-1 combines with J gene TRBJ1-2, with D perhaps matching TRBD1 (5 bases). Trimming removed 1 base at V and 0 bases at J, with 6 bases between. CDR1 is MNHNS and CDR2 is SASEGT in the germline V gene. CDR3 length: 14 residues. CDR3 DNA (partial): TGTGCCAGCAGTGAAGGGGGCACTAACTATGGC. The encoded protein is CASSEGGTNYG. The full CDR3 is CASSEGGTNYGYTF.

Concerning this clone: The CDR3 end is not reached by the read, which stops 3 residues before it; the germline J gene fills it in. The chain couples TRBV19 to TRBJ2-2, with TRBD2 matching over 13 bases. Germline V gene sequence: CDR1 LNHDA, CDR2 SQIVND (reference sequence). The CDR3 is 19 residues long. V shed 1 base, J shed 7 bases, and the junction held 12 bases outside the gene matches. CDR3 bases read: TGTGCCAGTAGTATAGTCGGCCCACGGACTAGCGGGAGTATCGGGGAG. This codes for CASSIVGPRTSGSIGE. The whole CDR3 protein reads CASSIVGPRTSGSIGELFF. Supplemented by reference TRBV19 and TRBJ2-2, the full variable domain reads DGGITQSPKYLFRKEGQNVTLSCEQNLNHDAMYWYRQDPGQGLRLIYYSQIVNDFQKGDIAEGYSVSREKKESFPLTVTSAQKNPTAFYLCASSIVGPRTSGSIGELFFGEGSRLTVL.

This clone was picked up many times. The CDR3 reads CASSFATDTGLLFF. Incomplete CDR3 DNA: TGTGCCAGCAGCTTCGCGACAGACACAGGGTTG. This chain joins TRBV7-3 and TRBJ2-2; D is possibly TRBD1 (6 bases). The sequence runs out 3 residues before the end of the CDR3; the remainder is reconstructed from the germline J gene. Germline V gene lookup returns CDR1 SGHTA and CDR2 FQGTGA. This CDR3 spans 14 amino acids.

This clone was detected ten times or more. Coverage ceases 3 residues before the CDR3 finishes, and the germline J gene fills in the end. The chain has TRBV2 and TRBJ2-3; D gene uncertain. CDR1 and CDR2 (germline): SNHLY, FYNNEI. V lost 2 bases, J lost 7 bases, and 7 bases lay in between. The CDR3 is 12 residues long. The CDR3 reads CASSEYQYTQYF. The DNA read from the CDR3 is TGTGCCAGCAGTGAATATCAGTATACG.

This clone was counted between two and nine times. CDR3 sequence reads: CASSYDRVNYGYTF. The DNA read from the CDR3 is TGTGCCAGCTCATACGACAGGGTCAACTATGGC. The rearrangement uses TRBV18 and TRBJ1-2; 7 bases line up with TRBD1. The read ends 3 residues shy of where the CDR3 ends; the end is completed using the germline J gene. Unmatched junction bases numbered 5, after V lost 5 bases and J lost 2 bases. The CDR3 totals 14 residues. CDR1 and CDR2 from the germline V gene are KGHSH and LQKENI.

This clone was counted at least ten times. Read data end 3 residues before the CDR3 end; the end is taken from the germline J gene. The chain couples TRBV7-3 to TRBJ2-1; 10 positions agree with TRBD2. The CDR3 runs to 17 residues. Looked up from germline, CDR1 is SGHTA and CDR2 is FQGTGA. V shed 5 bases and J 5 bases; nucleotides not matched to a gene: 12. CDR3: CASSRVPRTSGDNEQFF. CDR3 DNA, as far as it was read: TGTGCCAGCAGCCGGGTCCCCCGGACTAGCGGAGACAATGAG. Based on the CDR3 plus reference TRBV7-3 and TRBJ2-1, the full variable domain is GAGVSQTPSNKVTEKGKYVELRCDPISGHTALYWYRQSLGQGPEFLIYFQGTGAADDSGLPNDRFFAVRPEGSVSTLKIQRTERGDSAVYLCASSRVPRTSGDNEQFFGPGTRLTVL.

This clone was recorded a few times. Coverage ceases 3 residues before the CDR3 finishes, and the germline J gene fills in the end. The chain has TRBV19 and TRBJ2-2; D unclear. The germline V gene encodes CDR1 LNHDA and CDR2 SQIVND (reference sequence). The CDR3 contains 14 residues. The covered CDR3 bases are TGTGCCAGTAGTATTTCCCAGTGGGCTGAAAAG. Its protein product is CASSISQWAEK. The whole CDR3 protein reads CASSISQWAEKLFF.

On this clone: The CDR3 end lies 3 residues beyond the end of the read and is filled in from the germline J gene. The chain recombines TRBV30 with TRBJ1-4, with 11 bases identical to TRBD1. This CDR3 region has 19 residues. CDR1 is GTSNPN, CDR2 SVGIG, per germline (reference sequence). The ends lost 0 bases at V and 3 bases at J; junction bases unmatched: 12. CDR3 region: CAWSVPAWTGGRSNEKLFF. CDR3 bases read: TGTGCCTGGAGTGTGCCGGCGTGGACAGGGGGCCGGTCTAATGAAAAA.